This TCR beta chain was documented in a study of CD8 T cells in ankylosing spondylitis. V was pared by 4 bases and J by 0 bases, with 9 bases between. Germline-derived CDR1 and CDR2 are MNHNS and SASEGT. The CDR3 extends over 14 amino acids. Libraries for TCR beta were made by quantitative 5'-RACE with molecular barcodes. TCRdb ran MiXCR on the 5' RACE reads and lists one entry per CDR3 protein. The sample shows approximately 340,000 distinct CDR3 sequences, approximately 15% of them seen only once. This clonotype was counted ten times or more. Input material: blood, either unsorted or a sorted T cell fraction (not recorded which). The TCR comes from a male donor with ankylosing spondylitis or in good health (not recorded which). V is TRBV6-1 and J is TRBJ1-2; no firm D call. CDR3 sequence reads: CASSAVLANYGYTF. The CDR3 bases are TGTGCCAGCAGTGCGGTCCTAGCTAACTATGGCTACACCTTC.